The 18 T cell receptor beta chains given below trace back to one sample, sequenced in a study of blood T cells in healthy people across ages. Sample-barcoded 5' priming and a J-beta primer mix drove a second PCR of about 6 to 12 cycles. TCRdb re-called the 5' RACE reads with MiXCR, one entry per CDR3 protein. The repertoire includes about 1,600,000 distinct CDR3 sequences, around 39% of them detected once, and 7% to 9.5% sits in the top ten. Sequences were obtained from blood. All receptors come from a young woman in good health.

This clonotype came up a few times. The J gene is TRBJ2-6, the V gene TRBV7-9; D perhaps matches TRBD1 (6 bases). The V end was cut by 0 bases, the J end by 1 base, with 19 bases between. The germline gives CDR1 SEHNR, CDR2 FQNEAQ (reference sequence). The CDR3 covers 20 residues. The CDR3 loop is CASSLAVWGHLISGANVLTF. The CDR3 DNA follows: TGTGCCAGCAGCTTAGCTGTCTGGGGACACCTTATATCTGGGGCCAACGTCCTGACTTTC.

Regarding this clonotype: The junction and the germline gene differ at one end; a read error may be behind it. The chain has TRBV3-1 and TRBJ2-3; D not certain. Germline-derived CDR1 and CDR2 are LGHDT and YNNKEL (reference sequence). The CDR3 extends over 14 amino acids. The CDR3 loop is CASSQVTDGDMQYF. Written as DNA, the CDR3 is TGTGCCAGCAGCCAAGTTACGGATGGAGATATGCAGTATTTT.

This chain connects TRBV7-2 to TRBJ2-3, with D tentatively TRBD1 or TRBD2 (5 bases each). Germline-derived CDR1 and CDR2 are SGHTA and FQGNSA. V lost 4 bases, J lost 7 bases, and 18 bases lay in between. The CDR3 has 15 residues. The CDR3 DNA reads TGTGCCAGCAGCTCAGGACGGGGCCCTAACTATACGCAGTATTTT. Translating gives CASSSGRGPNYTQYF.

This clonotype has just a few counts. The chain links TRBV6-4 to TRBJ2-3; 7 nucleotides agree with TRBD2. Germline lookup yields CDR1 MRHNA and CDR2 SNTAGT. The CDR3 runs 15 residues. Trimming took 6 bases from V and 5 from J; bases not matched to a gene: 11. The CDR3: CASSFPSGLEDTQYF. In DNA, the CDR3 is TGTGCCAGCAGCTTCCCTAGCGGCTTGGAAGATACGCAGTATTTT.

This clonotype occurred once. The chain uses TRBV6-5 and TRBJ2-7; 8 bases map to TRBD2. CDR3 length: 14 amino acids. The V gene end was trimmed by 9 bases and the J gene end by 6 bases; junction bases not matched to a gene: 13. Germline values: CDR1 MNHEY, CDR2 SVGAGI. The CDR3 nucleotides are TGTGCCAGTAGTCCCGGACTAGCCCGGGGCGAGCAGTACTTC. The encoded protein is CASSPGLARGEQYF.

This clonotype has a handful of counts. This chain joins TRBV20-1 and TRBJ2-5; D tentatively reads TRBD1 or TRBD2 (5 bases each). The CDR3 spans 13 residues. Germline CDR1 reads DFQATT; CDR2 reads SNEGSKA (reference sequence). V was trimmed by 5 bases and J by 7 bases, leaving 17 bases between them. CDR3 in amino acids: CSAGETKRGTQYF. The CDR3 bases are TGCAGTGCTGGGGAGACCAAGAGGGGGACCCAGTACTTC.

This clonotype appeared a few times. The J gene is TRBJ2-7, the V gene TRBV14; no clear D. Gene TRBJ2-5 matches the end of the DNA better, so the J call may be wrong. This CDR3 is built from 12 residues. The germline V gene has CDR1 SGHDN and CDR2 FVKESK. This CDR3 is CASSQGWETQYF. The CDR3 nucleotides are TGTGCCAGCAGCCAAGGTTGGGAGACCCAGTACTTC.

This clonotype was found a few times. The V and J genes are TRBV6-1 and TRBJ2-7; D is undetermined. In germline, CDR1 is MNHNS, CDR2 SASEGT. The CDR3 totals 13 residues. V lost 6 bases and J lost 7, with 16 bases in between. The CDR3, as DNA: TGTGCCAGCAGCGCCCACCCCTCTAGGGAGCAGTACTTC. This gives the protein CASSAHPSREQYF.

For the CDR3, the DNA is TGCAGCGTTCTGCCGGACAGGACCCGGCGGGAGACCCAGTACTTC. It codes for CSVLPDRTRRETQYF. This chain uses TRBV29-1 with TRBJ2-5; TRBD1 agrees at 7 bases. This CDR3 has 15 residues. CDR1 is SQVTM, CDR2 ANQGSEA, per germline. The junction had 14 bases not matched to a gene; V was cut back by 5 bases and J by 5 bases.

This clonotype was seen at least ten times. This chain connects TRBV5-1 to TRBJ2-7; weak D call: TRBD1 (6 bases). The CDR3 totals 12 residues. Germline V gene data show CDR1 as SGHRS and CDR2 as YFSETQ. V was cut by 3 bases and J by 2 bases, with 6 bases left in between. The CDR3 DNA sequence: TGCGCCAGCAGCTGGGGGCCCTACGAGCAGTACTTC. Protein: CASSWGPYEQYF.

This clonotype has more than one count but fewer than ten. This sequence joins TRBV29-1 and TRBJ2-1; 7 bases align to TRBD2. V shed 4 bases and J 4 bases; nucleotides not matched to a gene: 10. Germline V gene lookup returns CDR1 SQVTM and CDR2 ANQGSEA. CDR3 length equals 15 residues. For the CDR3, the DNA is TGCAGCGTTGGGCTTGGCGGGAGTTCATACAATGAGCAGTTCTTC. It specifies CSVGLGGSSYNEQFF.

The chain combines TRBV6-6 with TRBJ1-1, with TRBD1 matching over 7 bases. Trimming cost V 6 bases and J 4 bases; bases outside gene matches: 5. The CDR3 consists of 13 residues. Germline lookup yields CDR1 MNHNY and CDR2 SVGAGI (reference sequence). CDR3 nucleotide sequence: TGTGCCAGCAGAGATACAGGGGCCACTGAAGCTTTCTTT. This sequence encodes CASRDTGATEAFF.

The chain uses TRBV5-5 and TRBJ2-3; perhaps TRBD1 as D (6 bases). CDR1 SGHKS and CDR2 YYEKEE come from the germline V gene (reference sequence). The CDR3 consists of 14 residues. Between the trimmed V and J ends, which lost 5 bases and 1 base, there was a span of 11 bases. DNA of the CDR3: TGTGCCAGCAGAGACGCAGGGGGCACAGATACGCAGTATTTT. This encodes CASRDAGGTDTQYF. Variable domain in full (rest from reference TRBV5-5 and TRBJ2-3): DAGVTQSPTHLIKTRGQQVTLRCSPISGHKSVSWYQQVLGQGPQFIFQYYEKEERGRGNFPDRFSARQFPNYSSELNVNALLLGDSALYLCASRDAGGTDTQYFGPGTRLTVL.

This chain connects TRBV12-5 to TRBJ1-5; the match to TRBD1 covers 10 bases. V gave up 1 base and J gave up 4 bases; unmatched junction bases: 10. The CDR3 runs to 18 residues. Germline CDR1 and CDR2: LGHNT and FRNRAP. DNA for the CDR3: TGTGCTAGTGGTTTGGGCACGACAGGGGGCACCTTAAATCAGCCCCAGCATTTT. Amino acids: CASGLGTTGGTLNQPQHF.

This chain links TRBV4-1 with TRBJ2-5; 10 positions match TRBD2. The J call may be incorrect, as the DNA end agrees better with TRBJ2-7. Germline V gene lookup returns CDR1 MGHRA and CDR2 YSYEKL. This CDR3 is built from 17 residues. CDR3 residues: CASSQVPSSGGDDEQYF. The CDR3 DNA reads as TGCGCCAGCAGCCAAGTCCCCTCCAGCGGGGGGGACGACGAGCAGTACTTC.

This chain connects TRBV2 to TRBJ1-2; 9 nucleotides align to TRBD1. V was clipped by 5 bases and J by 7 bases; unmatched bases: 11. The V gene's germline CDR1 is SNHLY and CDR2 FYNNEI. The CDR3 runs to 15 residues. In DNA, the CDR3 is TGTGCCAGCAGTACTCGTGGGACAGGGAGTGGTGGCTACACCTTC. Its translation is CASSTRGTGSGGYTF.

This clonotype showed up just a few times. The J gene is TRBJ1-2, the V gene TRBV25-1; a weak D match, TRBD1 (6 bases). CDR1 and CDR2 (germline): MGHDK, SYGVNS. Trimming left V 6 bases short and J 7 bases short, with 15 bases between. This CDR3 contains 13 residues. The CDR3 loop reads CASSVTGNRGYTF. The CDR3 DNA reads as TGTGCCAGCAGCGTCACAGGGAACCGTGGCTACACCTTC.

The chain employs TRBV5-1 and TRBJ1-2; D possibly corresponds to TRBD1 (5 bases). This CDR3 spans 16 amino acids. CDR1 SGHRS and CDR2 YFSETQ come from the germline V gene. Trimming removed 0 bases from V and 1 base from J, with 13 bases in between. The CDR3 region has the DNA TGCGCCAGCAGCTTGGGGCAGGTGCAGGGTAACTATGGCTACACCTTC. Its translation: CASSLGQVQGNYGYTF.